Included here is one T cell receptor beta chain sequence, with context. The CDR3 extends over 15 amino acids. Looked up from germline, CDR1 is SEHNR and CDR2 is FQNEAQ (reference sequence). Germline trimming cut 1 base from V and 7 bases from J; bases unmatched to any gene: 6. Sequencing used immunoSEQ multiplex PCR; TCRdb keeps in-frame clones, though not all of them. The table lists around 95,000 clones, about 88% of them singletons, with about 6.9% in the top ten. These data come from a study of blood T cell repertoires in COVID-19. Study-wide context: Researchers got acute and convalescent COVID-19 samples from the United States, Italy and Spain. Sample material is recorded as cDNA or gDNA derived from T cells, B-cell-depleted T cells, or PBMCs.

The sequence was collected from a man aged 25-40 years in a cohort sampled during active COVID-19. Sample: peripheral blood. The J gene is TRBJ2-1, the V gene TRBV7-9; 8 bases fit TRBD2. The CDR3 sequence: CASSLGRGAANEQFF. CDR3 nucleotide sequence: TGTGCCAGCAGCTTAGGGCGGGGGGCGGCAAATGAGCAGTTCTTC.